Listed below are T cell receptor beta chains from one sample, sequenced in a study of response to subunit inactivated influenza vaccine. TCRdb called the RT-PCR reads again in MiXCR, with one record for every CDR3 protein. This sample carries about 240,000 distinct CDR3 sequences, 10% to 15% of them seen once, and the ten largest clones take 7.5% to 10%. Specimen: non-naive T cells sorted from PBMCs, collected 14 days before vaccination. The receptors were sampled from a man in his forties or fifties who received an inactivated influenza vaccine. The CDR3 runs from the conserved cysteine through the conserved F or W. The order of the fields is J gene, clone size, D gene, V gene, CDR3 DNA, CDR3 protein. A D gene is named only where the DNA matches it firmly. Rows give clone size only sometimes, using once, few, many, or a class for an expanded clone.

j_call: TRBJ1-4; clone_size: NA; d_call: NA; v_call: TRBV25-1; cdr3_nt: TGTGCCAGCAGTGAAAATCTAATGGGGAACTCTAATGAAAAACTGTTTTTT; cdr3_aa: CASSENLMGNSNEKLFF
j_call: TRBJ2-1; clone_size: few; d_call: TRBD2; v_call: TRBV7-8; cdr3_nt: TGTGCCAGCAGCTTCCGGACTAGCGGGGGGGCCTCGGTCCTCTTC; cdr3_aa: CASSFRTSGGASVLF
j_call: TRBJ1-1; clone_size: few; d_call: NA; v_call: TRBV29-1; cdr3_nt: TGCAGCGTGGTTCAGCAGACGCTCGCTTTCTTT; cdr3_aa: CSVVQQTLAFF
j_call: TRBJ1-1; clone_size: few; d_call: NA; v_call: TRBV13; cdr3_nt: TGTGCCAGCAGCTTAGGCGGCAGGGAACTTGAAGCTTTCTTT; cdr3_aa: CASSLGGRELEAFF
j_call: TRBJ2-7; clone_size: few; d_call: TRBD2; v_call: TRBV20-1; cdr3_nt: TGCAGTGTTCGATCCTCTACGGGAGGGCGGAACGAGCAGTACTTC; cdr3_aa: CSVRSSTGGRNEQYF
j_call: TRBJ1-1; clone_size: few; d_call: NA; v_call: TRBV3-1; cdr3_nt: TGTGCCAGCAGCCCGGGACTGAGGAACACTGAAGCTTTCTTT; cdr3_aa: CASSPGLRNTEAFF
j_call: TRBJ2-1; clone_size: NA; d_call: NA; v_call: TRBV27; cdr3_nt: TGTGCCAGCAGTCCAAACTTAACGGGGGCCCTAAACAATGAGCAGTTCTTC; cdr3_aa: CASSPNLTGALNNEQFF
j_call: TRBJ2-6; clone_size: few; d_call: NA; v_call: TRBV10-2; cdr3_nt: TGCGCCAGCAGTGACTCGACCTTTAGGTCTGGGGCCAACGTCCTGACTTTC; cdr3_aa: CASSDSTFRSGANVLTF
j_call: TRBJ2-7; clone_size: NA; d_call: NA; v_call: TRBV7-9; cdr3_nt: TGTGCCAGCAGGAGAGACAGCTACGAGCAGTACTTC; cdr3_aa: CASRRDSYEQYF
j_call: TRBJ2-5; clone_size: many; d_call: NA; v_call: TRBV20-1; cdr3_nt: TGCAGTGTACACCGAGGGAAGACCCAGTACTTC; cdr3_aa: CSVHRGKTQYF
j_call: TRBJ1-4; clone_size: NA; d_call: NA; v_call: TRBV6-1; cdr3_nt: TGTGCCAGCAGTGACTCGTGGAAACTGTTTTTT; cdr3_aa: CASSDSWKLFF
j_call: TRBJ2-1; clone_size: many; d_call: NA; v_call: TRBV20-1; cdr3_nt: TGCAGTGCTACTAGGACAGTAATCGAGGAGCAGTTCTTC; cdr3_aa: CSATRTVIEEQFF
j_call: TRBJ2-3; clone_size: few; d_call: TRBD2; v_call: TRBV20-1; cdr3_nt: TGCAGTGCTAGAGACATCCTAGCGGGAGAGATGGGAACAGATACGCAGTATTTT; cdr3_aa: CSARDILAGEMGTDTQYF
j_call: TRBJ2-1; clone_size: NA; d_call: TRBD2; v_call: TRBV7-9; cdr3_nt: TGTGCCAGCAGCTTCACTAGCGGGACGGTTGAGCAGTTCTTC; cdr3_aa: CASSFTSGTVEQFF
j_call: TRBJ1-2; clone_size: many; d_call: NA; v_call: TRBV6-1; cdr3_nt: TGTGCCAGCAGTGTAACGGGGGCCGGCATATATGGCTACACCTTC; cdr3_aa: CASSVTGAGIYGYTF
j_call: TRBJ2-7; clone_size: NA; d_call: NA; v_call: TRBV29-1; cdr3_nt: TGCAGCGTGGACGGGACCTACGAGCAGTACTTC; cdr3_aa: CSVDGTYEQYF
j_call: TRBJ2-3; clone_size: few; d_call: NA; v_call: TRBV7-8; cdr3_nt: TGTGCCAGCAGCTTAGGGACAGTTTACACAGATACGCAGTATTTT; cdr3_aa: CASSLGTVYTDTQYF
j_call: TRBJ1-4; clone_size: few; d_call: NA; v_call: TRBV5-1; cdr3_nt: TGCGCCAGCAGACGGGACCCGAATGAAAAACTGTTTTTT; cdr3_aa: CASRRDPNEKLFF